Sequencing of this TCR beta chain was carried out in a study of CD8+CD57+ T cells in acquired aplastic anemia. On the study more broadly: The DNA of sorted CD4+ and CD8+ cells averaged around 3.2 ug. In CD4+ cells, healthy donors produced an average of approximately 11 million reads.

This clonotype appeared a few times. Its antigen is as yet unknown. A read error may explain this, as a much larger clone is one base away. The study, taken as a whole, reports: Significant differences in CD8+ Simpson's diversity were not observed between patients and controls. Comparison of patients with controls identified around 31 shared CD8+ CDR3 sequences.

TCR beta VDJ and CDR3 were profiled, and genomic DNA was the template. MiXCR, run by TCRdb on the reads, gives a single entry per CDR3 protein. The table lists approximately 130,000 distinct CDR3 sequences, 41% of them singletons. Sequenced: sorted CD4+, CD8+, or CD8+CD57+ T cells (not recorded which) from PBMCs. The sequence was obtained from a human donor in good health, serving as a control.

The CDR3 loop reads CASSRRRVYNEKLFF. CDR3 DNA sequence: TGTGCCAGTAGCAGGAGAAGGGTCTATAATGAAAAACTGTTTTTT. This chain connects TRBV19 to TRBJ1-4; D is undetermined. Trimming removed 6 bases at V and 4 bases at J, with 15 bases between. Germline CDR1 reads LNHDA; CDR2 reads SQIVND (reference sequence). The CDR3 length is 15 residues.